The 6 T cell receptor beta chains below come from one sample, sequenced in a study of glioma-infiltrating T cells (dated by TCRdb to the mid-2010s). The sample was run on an Illumina MiSeq. TCR alpha and beta CDR3 regions were amplified with the iRepertoire nested amplicon-rescue multiplex PCR (arm-PCR) platform from RNA. TCRdb reanalyzed the raw reads on its own, using fastp at Q25 for trimming and MiXCR for clone calling, and kept in-frame beta chains. Duplicate CDR3 protein sequences are folded into a single record with the most common DNA and genes. This sample is represented by about 130,000 distinct CDR3 sequences; roughly a quarter of them were singletons. 27% of the sample is held by the ten biggest clonotypes. The specimen was glioma tissue, nonneoplastic brain tissue, or PBMCs (not recorded which). These receptors were taken from a human donor with low-grade glioma or glioblastoma, undergoing nonglioma brain surgery, or in good health (not recorded which).

This clonotype was seen many times. The chain links TRBV6-6 to TRBJ2-3; perhaps TRBD1 as D (5 bases). Germline CDR1 MNHNY, CDR2 SVGAGI (reference sequence). Deletions cut 0 bases from V and 6 bases from J, with 7 bases between. The CDR3 sequence is 13 residues long. This CDR3 is CASSYSGADTQYF. The CDR3 DNA sequence: TGTGCCAGCAGTTACTCAGGGGCCGATACGCAGTATTTT.

This clonotype has just a few counts. This chain joins TRBV24-1 and TRBJ2-3, with D uncertain. V shed 10 bases and J shed 7 bases, with 11 bases lying between them. Per the germline V gene, CDR1 is KGHDR and CDR2 is SFDVKD. This CDR3 is 11 amino acids long. CDR3 nucleotides: TGTGCCACTAACCCGGGCCATACGCAGTATTTT. It encodes CATNPGHTQYF.

The V call is TRBV5-1, the J call TRBJ1-6, with 9 bases fitting TRBD1. Germline CDR1 SGHRS, CDR2 YFSETQ. The CDR3 length is 14 residues. Unmatched junction bases numbered 4, after V lost 3 bases and J lost 9 bases. CDR3 amino acids: CASSSGQGSSPLHF. CDR3 sequence (DNA): TGCGCCAGCAGCTCCGGACAGGGGAGTTCACCCCTCCACTTT. Full variable domain (rest looked up from reference TRBV5-1 and TRBJ1-6): KAGVTQTPRYLIKTRGQQVTLSCSPISGHRSVSWYQQTPGQGLQFLFEYFSETQRNKGNFPGRFSGRQFSNSRSEMNVSTLELGDSALYLCASSSGQGSSPLHFGNGTRLTVT.

This clonotype has only a few counts. The chain is built from TRBV7-2 and TRBJ2-7; 13 positions match TRBD2. CDR1 and CDR2 from the germline V gene are SGHTA and FQGNSA. The CDR3 spans 15 residues. J lost 9 bases, V lost 5 bases, and 10 bases had no gene match. The CDR3: CASSPRTSGGPPQYV. The DNA of the CDR3 is TGTGCCAGCAGCCCAAGGACTAGCGGGGGACCTCCGCAGTACGTC.

Only a few counts were recorded for this clonotype. The V and J genes are TRBV7-3 and TRBJ2-3; TRBD2 matches at 7 bases. The ends lost 1 base at V and 6 bases at J; junction bases unmatched: 7. Germline CDR1 SGHTA, CDR2 FQGTGA. CDR3 length: 15 amino acids. The CDR3 sequence is CASSLNGREGDTQYF. The CDR3 region has the DNA TGTGCCAGCAGCTTAAATGGCAGGGAGGGGGATACGCAGTATTTT. Variable domain in full (rest from reference TRBV7-3 and TRBJ2-3): GAGVSQTPSNKVTEKGKYVELRCDPISGHTALYWYRQSLGQGPEFLIYFQGTGAADDSGLPNDRFFAVRPEGSVSTLKIQRTERGDSAVYLCASSLNGREGDTQYFGPGTRLTVL.

V is TRBV14 and J is TRBJ2-3; 7 positions agree with TRBD2. This CDR3 spans 16 amino acids. V shed 5 bases, J shed 3 bases, and the junction held 11 bases outside the gene matches. CDR1 is SGHDN and CDR2 is FVKESK in the germline V gene. CDR3 DNA sequence: TGTGCCAGCAGCTCCTACGGGCGGGGGAGAACAGATACGCAGTATTTT. Amino acid sequence: CASSSYGRGRTDTQYF.